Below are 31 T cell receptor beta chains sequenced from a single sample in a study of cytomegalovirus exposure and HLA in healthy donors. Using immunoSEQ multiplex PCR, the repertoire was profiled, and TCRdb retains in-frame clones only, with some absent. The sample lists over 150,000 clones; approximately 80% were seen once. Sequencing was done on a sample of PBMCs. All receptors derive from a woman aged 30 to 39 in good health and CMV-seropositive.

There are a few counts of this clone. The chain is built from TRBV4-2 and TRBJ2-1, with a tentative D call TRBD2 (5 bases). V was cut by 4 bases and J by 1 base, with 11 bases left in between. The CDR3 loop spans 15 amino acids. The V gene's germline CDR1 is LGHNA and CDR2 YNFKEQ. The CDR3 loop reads CASSPDLQSYNEQFF. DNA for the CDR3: TGTGCCAGCAGCCCGGACTTGCAATCCTACAATGAGCAGTTCTTC.

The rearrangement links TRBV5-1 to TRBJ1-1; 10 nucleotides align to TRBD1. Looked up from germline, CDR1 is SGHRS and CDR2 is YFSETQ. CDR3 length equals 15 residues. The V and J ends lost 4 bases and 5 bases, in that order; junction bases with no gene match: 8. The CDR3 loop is CASSLSGTGETEAFF. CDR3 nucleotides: TGCGCCAGCAGCCTTTCCGGGACAGGGGAGACTGAAGCTTTCTTT. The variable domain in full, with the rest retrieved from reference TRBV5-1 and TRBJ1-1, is KAGVTQTPRYLIKTRGQQVTLSCSPISGHRSVSWYQQTPGQGLQFLFEYFSETQRNKGNFPGRFSGRQFSNSRSEMNVSTLELGDSALYLCASSLSGTGETEAFFGQGTRLTVV.

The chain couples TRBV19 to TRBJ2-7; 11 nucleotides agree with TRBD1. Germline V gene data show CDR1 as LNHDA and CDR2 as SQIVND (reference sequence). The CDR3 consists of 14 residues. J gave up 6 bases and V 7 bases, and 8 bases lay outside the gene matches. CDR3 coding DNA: TGTGCCAGTACATTGACCGGGACAGGGGGCGAGCAGTACTTC. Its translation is CASTLTGTGGEQYF.

CDR3 bases: TGTGCCAGCAGTTCCCCCTCGACTAGCGCCCAAGAGACCCAGTACTTC. Protein: CASSSPSTSAQETQYF. The chain carries TRBV6-5 and TRBJ2-5; 8 bases are shared with TRBD2. Germline loops: CDR1 MNHEY, CDR2 SVGAGI. The V segment lost 4 bases and the J segment 1 base; nucleotides outside the gene matches: 8. The CDR3 is 16 amino acids.

As DNA, the CDR3 is TGTGCCAGCAGCCCTACAGCGGGAGGACCCGGGGAGCTGTTTTTT. This translates into CASSPTAGGPGELFF. The rearrangement joins TRBV9 to TRBJ2-2, with 9 bases fitting TRBD2. V shed 4 bases and J 6 bases; nucleotides not matched to a gene: 7. The germline V gene has CDR1 SGDLS and CDR2 YYNGEE. The CDR3 is 15 amino acids.

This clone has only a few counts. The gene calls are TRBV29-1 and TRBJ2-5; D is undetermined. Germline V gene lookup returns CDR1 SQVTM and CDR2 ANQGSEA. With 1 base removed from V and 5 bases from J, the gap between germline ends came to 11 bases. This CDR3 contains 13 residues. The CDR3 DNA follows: TGCAGCGTTGAAGTGACCCCCGGGGAGACCCAGTACTTC. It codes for CSVEVTPGETQYF.

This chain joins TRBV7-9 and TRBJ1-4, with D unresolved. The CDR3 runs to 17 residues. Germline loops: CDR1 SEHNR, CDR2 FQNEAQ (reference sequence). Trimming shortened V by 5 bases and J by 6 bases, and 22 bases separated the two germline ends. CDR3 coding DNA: TGTGCCAGCAGCCCTCCACGCTTAGGGTGGCGGGATGAAAAACTGTTTTTT. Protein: CASSPPRLGWRDEKLFF.

CDR3 sequence (DNA): TGTGCCAGCTCACCAGGGACAGGGATTCCTTACGAGCAGTACTTC. This sequence encodes CASSPGTGIPYEQYF. The chain couples TRBV18 to TRBJ2-7, with 9 positions matching TRBD1. Germline CDR1 and CDR2: KGHSH and LQKENI. This CDR3 has 15 residues. J lost 4 bases, V lost 2 bases, and 6 bases had no gene match.

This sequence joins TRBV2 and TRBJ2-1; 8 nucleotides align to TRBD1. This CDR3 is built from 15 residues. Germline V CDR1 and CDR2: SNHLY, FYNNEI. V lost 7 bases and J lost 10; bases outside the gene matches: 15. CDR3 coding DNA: TGTGCCAGCAAACAAAGTTGGACAGGGCCTCGAGAGCAGTTCTTC. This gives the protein CASKQSWTGPREQFF.

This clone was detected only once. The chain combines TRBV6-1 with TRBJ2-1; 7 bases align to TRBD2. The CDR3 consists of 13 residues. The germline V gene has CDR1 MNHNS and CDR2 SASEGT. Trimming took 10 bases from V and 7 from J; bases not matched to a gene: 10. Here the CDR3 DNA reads TGTGCCACCCGTATAAGCGGGGATAATGAGCAGTTCTTC. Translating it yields CATRISGDNEQFF.

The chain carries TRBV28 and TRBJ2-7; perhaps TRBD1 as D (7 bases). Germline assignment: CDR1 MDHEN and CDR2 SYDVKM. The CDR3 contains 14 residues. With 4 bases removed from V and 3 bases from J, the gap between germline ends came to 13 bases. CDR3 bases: TGTGCCAGCAGTTATCAGGGGGAGGTCTACGAGCAGTACTTC. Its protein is CASSYQGEVYEQYF.

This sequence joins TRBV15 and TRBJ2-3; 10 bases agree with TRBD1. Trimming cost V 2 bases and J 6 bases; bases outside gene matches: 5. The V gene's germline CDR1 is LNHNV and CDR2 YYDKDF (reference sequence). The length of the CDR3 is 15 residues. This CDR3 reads CATSRPGQGIDTQYF. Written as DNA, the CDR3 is TGTGCCACCAGCAGACCGGGACAGGGGATTGATACGCAGTATTTT. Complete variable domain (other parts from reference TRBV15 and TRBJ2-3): DAMVIQNPRYQVTQFGKPVTLSCSQTLNHNVMYWYQQKSSQAPKLLFHYYDKDFNNEADTPDNFQSRRPNTSFCFLDIRSPGLGDTAMYLCATSRPGQGIDTQYFGPGTRLTVL.

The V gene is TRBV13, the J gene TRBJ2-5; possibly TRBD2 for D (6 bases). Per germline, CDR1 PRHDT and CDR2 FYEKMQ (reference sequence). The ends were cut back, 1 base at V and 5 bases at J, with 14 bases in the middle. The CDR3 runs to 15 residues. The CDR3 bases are TGTGCCAGCAGCTTAGCAGGGCTAGGAGGGGAGACCCAGTACTTC. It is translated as CASSLAGLGGETQYF.

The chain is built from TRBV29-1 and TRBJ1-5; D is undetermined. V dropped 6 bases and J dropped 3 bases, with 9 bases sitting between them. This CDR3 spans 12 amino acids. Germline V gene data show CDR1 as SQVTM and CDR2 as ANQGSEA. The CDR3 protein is CSVGLYNQPQHF. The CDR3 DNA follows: TGCAGCGTAGGACTGTACAATCAGCCCCAGCATTTT.

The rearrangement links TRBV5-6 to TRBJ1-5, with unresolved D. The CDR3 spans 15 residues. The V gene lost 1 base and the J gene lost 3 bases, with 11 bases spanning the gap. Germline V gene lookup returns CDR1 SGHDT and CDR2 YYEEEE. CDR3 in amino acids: CASSLWQLNNQPQHF. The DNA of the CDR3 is TGTGCCAGCAGCTTGTGGCAGTTAAACAATCAGCCCCAGCATTTT.

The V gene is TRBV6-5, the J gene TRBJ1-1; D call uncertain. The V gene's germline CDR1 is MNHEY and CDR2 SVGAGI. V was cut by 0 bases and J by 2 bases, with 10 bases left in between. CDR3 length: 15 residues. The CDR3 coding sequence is TGTGCCAGCAGTTACTCCCCTACAGTAAACACTGAAGCTTTCTTT. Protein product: CASSYSPTVNTEAFF.

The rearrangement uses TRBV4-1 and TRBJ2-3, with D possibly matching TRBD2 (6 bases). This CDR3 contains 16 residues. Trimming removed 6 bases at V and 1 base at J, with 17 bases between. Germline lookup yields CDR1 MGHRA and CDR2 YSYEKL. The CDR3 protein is CASRSDGGGGTDTQYF. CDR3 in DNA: TGCGCCAGCAGGTCTGATGGTGGAGGGGGCACAGATACGCAGTATTTT.

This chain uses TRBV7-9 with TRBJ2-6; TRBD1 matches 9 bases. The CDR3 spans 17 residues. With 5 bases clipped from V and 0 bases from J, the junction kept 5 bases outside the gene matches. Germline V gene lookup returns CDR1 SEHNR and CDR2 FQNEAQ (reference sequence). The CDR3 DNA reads TGTGCCAGCAGCCGCACGACAGGGGGCTCTGGGGCCAACGTCCTGACTTTC. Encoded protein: CASSRTTGGSGANVLTF.

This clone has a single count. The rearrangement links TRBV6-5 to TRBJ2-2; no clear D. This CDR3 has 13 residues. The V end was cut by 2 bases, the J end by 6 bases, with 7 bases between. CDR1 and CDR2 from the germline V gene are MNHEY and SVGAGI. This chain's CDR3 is CASSYKLAGELFF. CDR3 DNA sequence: TGTGCCAGCAGTTACAAGTTAGCCGGGGAGCTGTTTTTT.

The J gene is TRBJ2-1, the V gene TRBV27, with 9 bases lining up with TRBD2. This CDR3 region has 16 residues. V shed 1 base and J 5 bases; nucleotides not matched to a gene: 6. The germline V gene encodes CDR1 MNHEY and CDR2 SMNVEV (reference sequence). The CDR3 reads CASSLLGGRANNEQFF. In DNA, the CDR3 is TGTGCCAGCAGTTTATTAGGCGGGAGGGCCAACAATGAGCAGTTCTTC.

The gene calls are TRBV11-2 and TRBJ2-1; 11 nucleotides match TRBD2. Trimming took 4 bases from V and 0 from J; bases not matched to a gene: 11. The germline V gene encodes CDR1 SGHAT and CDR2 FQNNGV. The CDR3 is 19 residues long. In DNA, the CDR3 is TGTGCCAGCAGCTCCGTCCCGGGACTAGCGGATAGCTCCTACAATGAGCAGTTCTTC. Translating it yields CASSSVPGLADSSYNEQFF.

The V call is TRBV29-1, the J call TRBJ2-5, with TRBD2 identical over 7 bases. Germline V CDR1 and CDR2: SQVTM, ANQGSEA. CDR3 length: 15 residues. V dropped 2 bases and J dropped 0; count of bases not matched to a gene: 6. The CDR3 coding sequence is TGCAGCGTTGAACTAGCGGCGATATACCAAGAGACCCAGTACTTC. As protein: CSVELAAIYQETQYF. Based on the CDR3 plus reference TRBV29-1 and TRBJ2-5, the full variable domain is SAVISQKPSRDICQRGTSLTIQCQVDSQVTMMFWYRQQPGQSLTLIATANQGSEATYESGFVIDKFPISRPNLTFSTLTVSNMSPEDSSIYLCSVELAAIYQETQYFGPGTRLLVL.

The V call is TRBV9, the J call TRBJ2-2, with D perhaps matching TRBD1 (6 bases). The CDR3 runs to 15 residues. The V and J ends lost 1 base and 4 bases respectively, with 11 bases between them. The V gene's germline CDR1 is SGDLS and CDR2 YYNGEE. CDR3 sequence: CASSVLGAGTGELFF. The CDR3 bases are TGTGCCAGCAGCGTATTGGGGGCGGGCACCGGGGAGCTGTTTTTT.

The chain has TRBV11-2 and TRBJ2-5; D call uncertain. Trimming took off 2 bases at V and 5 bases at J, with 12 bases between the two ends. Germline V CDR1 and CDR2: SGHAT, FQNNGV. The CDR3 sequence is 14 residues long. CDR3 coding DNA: TGTGCCAGCAGCTTAACGAGCGTTCATGAGACCCAGTACTTC. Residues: CASSLTSVHETQYF.

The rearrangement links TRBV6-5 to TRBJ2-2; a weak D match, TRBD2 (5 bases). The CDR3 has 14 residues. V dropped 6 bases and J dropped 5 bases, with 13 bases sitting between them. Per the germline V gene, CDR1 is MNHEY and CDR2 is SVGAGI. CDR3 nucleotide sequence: TGTGCCAGCAGGAAGTCAGGAGGAACCGGGGAGCTGTTTTTT. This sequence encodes CASRKSGGTGELFF.

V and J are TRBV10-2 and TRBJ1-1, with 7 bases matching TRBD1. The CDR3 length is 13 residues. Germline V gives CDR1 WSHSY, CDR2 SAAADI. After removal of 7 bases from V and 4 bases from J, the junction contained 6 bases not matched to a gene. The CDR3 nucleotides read TGCGCCAGCACGAGACAGGGTCCCACTGAAGCTTTCTTT. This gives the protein CASTRQGPTEAFF.

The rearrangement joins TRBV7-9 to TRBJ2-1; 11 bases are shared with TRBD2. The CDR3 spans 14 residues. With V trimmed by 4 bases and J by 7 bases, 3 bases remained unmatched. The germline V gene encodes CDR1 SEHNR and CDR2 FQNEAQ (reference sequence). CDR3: CASSSRTSGNEQFF. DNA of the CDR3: TGTGCCAGCAGCTCCCGGACTAGCGGGAATGAGCAGTTCTTC.

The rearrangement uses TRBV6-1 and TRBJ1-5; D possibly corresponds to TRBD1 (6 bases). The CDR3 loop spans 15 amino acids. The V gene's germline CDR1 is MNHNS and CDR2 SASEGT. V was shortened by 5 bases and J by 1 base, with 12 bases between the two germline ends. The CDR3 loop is CASSSQGMSNQPQHF. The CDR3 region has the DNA TGTGCCAGCAGTTCACAGGGTATGAGCAATCAGCCCCAGCATTTT.

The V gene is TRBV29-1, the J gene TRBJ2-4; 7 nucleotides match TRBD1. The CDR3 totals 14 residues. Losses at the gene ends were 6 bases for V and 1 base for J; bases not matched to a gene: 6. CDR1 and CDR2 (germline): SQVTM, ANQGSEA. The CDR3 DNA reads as TGCAGCGTCGGTACAGGGGCGGCCAAAAACATTCAGTACTTC. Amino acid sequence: CSVGTGAAKNIQYF.

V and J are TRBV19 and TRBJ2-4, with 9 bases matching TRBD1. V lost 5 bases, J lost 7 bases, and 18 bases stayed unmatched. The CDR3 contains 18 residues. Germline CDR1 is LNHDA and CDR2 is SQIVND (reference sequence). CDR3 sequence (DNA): TGTGCCAGTAGTTCCGCCGGGACAGGGACTTCCCGGGTGAACATTCAGTACTTC. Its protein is CASSSAGTGTSRVNIQYF.

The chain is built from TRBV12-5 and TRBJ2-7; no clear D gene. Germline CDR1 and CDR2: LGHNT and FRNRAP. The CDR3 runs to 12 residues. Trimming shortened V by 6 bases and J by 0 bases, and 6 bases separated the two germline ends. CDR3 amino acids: CASGRSSYEQYF. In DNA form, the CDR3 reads TGTGCTAGTGGGAGAAGCTCCTACGAGCAGTACTTC.